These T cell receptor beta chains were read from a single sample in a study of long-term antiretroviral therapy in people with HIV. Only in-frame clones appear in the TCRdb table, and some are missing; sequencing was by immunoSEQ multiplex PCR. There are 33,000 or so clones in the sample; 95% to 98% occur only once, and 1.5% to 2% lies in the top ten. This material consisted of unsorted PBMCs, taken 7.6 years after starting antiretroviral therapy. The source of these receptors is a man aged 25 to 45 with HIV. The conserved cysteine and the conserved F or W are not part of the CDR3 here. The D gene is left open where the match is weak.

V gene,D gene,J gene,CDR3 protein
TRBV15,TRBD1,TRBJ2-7,ATSRRTGTGGYEQY
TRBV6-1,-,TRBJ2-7,ASWAETYEQY
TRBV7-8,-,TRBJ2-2,ASSLVGRTLNTGELF
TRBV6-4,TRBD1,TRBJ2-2,ASSEQGAAGELF
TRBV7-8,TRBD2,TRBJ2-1,ASSLGLAGASSYNEQF
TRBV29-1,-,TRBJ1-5,SVEETQGGPQH
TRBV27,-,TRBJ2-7,ASSPSTGNVAYEQY
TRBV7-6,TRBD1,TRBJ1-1,ASSPGDRGRHTEAF
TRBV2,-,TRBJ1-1,ASAVQGTEAF
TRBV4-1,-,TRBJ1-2,ASSQERARHGYT
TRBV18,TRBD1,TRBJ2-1,ASSPPGQGTNSAQF
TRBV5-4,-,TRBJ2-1,ASSLASRNEQF
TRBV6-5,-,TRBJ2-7,ASSPNRVEQY
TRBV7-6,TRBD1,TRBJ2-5,ASSLLTGGRQETQY
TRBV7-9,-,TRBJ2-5,ASSPAGKETQY
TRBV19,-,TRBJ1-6,ASSIARGLNSPLH
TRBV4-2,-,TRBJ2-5,ASSPSSGTDQETQY
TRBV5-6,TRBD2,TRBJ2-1,ASSRSSGGVWNEQF
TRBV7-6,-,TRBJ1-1,ASSLDSMNSEAF
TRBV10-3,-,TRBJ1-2,AISAEGHYGYT
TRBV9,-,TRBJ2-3,ASSVDIGVRTDTQY